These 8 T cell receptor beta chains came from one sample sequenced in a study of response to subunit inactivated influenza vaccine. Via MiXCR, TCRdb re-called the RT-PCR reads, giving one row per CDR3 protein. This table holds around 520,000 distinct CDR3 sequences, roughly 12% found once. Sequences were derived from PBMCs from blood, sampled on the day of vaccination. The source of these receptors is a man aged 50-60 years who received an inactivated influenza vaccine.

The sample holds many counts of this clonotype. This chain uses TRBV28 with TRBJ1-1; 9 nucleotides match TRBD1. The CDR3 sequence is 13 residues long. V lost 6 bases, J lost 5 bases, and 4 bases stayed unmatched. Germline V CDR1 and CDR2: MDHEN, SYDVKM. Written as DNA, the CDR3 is TGTGCCAGCAGCAGGACAGGGGAGACTGAAGCTTTCTTT. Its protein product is CASSRTGETEAFF.

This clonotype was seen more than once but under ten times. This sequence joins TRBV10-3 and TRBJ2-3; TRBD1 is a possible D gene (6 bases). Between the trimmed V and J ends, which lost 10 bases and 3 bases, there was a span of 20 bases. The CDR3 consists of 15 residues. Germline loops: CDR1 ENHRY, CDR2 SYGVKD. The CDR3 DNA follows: TGTGCCACTACATTACAGGGTTCCATGACAGATACGCAGTATTTT. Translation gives CATTLQGSMTDTQYF.

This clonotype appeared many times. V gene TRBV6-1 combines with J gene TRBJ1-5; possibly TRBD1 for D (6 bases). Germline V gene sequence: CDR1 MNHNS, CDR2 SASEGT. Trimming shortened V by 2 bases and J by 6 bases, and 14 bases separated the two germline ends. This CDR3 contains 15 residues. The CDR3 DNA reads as TGTGCCAGCAGTGAAATGATGTGGGGGGCTCAGCCCCAGCATTTT. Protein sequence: CASSEMMWGAQPQHF.

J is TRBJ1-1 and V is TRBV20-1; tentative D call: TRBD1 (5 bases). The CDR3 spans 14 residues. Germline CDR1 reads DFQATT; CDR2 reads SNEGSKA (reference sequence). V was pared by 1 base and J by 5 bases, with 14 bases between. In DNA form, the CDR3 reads TGCAGTGCTAGAGGGGGCAGGGTAAAAACTGAAGCTTTCTTT. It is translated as CSARGGRVKTEAFF.

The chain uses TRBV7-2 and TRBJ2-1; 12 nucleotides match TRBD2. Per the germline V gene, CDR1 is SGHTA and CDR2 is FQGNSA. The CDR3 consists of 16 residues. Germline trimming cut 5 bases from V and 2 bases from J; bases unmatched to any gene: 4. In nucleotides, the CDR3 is TGTGCCAGCAGCCGGACTAGCGGGAACACCTACAATGAGCAGTTCTTC. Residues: CASSRTSGNTYNEQFF.

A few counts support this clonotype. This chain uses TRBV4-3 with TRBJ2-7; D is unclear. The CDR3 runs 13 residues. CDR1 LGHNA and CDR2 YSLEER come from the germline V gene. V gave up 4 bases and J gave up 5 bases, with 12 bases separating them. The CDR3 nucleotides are TGCGCCAGCAGCCTAGAAAACACGAACGAGCAGTACTTC. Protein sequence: CASSLENTNEQYF.

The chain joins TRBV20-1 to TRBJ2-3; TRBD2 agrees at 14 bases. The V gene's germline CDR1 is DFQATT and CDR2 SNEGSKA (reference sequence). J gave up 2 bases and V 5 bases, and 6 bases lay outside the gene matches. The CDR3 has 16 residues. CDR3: CSALGLAGGFTDTQYF. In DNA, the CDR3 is TGCAGTGCTCTAGGACTAGCGGGGGGCTTCACAGATACGCAGTATTTT.

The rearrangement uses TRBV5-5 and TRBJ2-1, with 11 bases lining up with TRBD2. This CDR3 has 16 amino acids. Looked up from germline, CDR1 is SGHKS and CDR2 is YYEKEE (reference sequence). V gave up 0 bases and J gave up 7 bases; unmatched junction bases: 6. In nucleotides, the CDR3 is TGTGCCAGCAGCTTGGCCTCTAGCGGGGGGTGGAATGAGCAGTTCTTC. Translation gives CASSLASSGGWNEQFF.